This T cell receptor (beta chain) originates from a study of long-term antiretroviral therapy in people with HIV. Study-wide results and limits: Pre-ART expanded clones dominated the repertoire at every time point.

This clone was counted between two and nine times. Its antigen is undetermined. CDR1 is SGHDN and CDR2 is FVKESK in the germline V gene. Trimming shortened V by 6 bases and J by 2 bases, and 10 bases separated the two germline ends. This CDR3 contains 14 residues. Running of the v3.0 immunoSEQ assay took place at survey level. The assay was immunoSEQ multiplex PCR, and TCRdb's table has in-frame clones only and misses some. This table has some 17,000 clones, under 80% appearing once. The chain couples TRBV14 to TRBJ2-2, with unresolved D. The sequence derives from a man under 40 with HIV. The starting material was unsorted PBMCs, obtained 2.1 to 2.2 years before starting antiretroviral therapy. The CDR3 protein is CASRPGPNTGELFF. DNA of the CDR3: TGTGCCAGCAGGCCCGGGCCAAACACCGGGGAGCTGTTTTTT.